The 8 T cell receptor beta chains listed next were all sequenced from one sample in a study of naive and memory T cell subsets (dated 2017 in TCRdb). Receptor amplification or capture employed UMI-ligation and nested PCR. The reads were generated on an Illumina MiSeq. To cover both TRBC1 and TRBC2, the beta constant-region primer consisted of an equimolar mix of two oligonucleotides. Four rounds of PCR were used to amplify ligated cDNA, with nested alpha and beta constant-region primers being used together with the SP2 primer. TCRdb reworked the public reads: Q25 trimming with fastp, MiXCR clone assembly, productive beta chains retained. Rows are combined by CDR3 protein, so each entry shows the most common genes and DNA. This sample comprises about 99,000 distinct CDR3 sequences, roughly 15% of them detected only once. 2.5% to 3.5% of the sample is held by the ten biggest clonotypes. Overall study results and their limits: A few larger clonotypes were present in naive repertoires, especially CD8 naive repertoires, and these clonotypes were possibly memory cells re-expressing CD45RA.

These receptors' antigens are unknown. Specimen: naive CD8+ T cells from blood. The sample's cell subset or site label is to be understood as: naive T cells, CD45RA high CD27+. Receptors originate from a human donor in good health.

This clonotype has just a few counts. CDR3 sequence reads: CASSQDRSGDPYQIDTQYF. The CDR3 DNA follows: TGCGCCAGCAGCCAAGATCGCTCGGGGGACCCCTACCAGATAGATACGCAGTATTTT. The chain joins TRBV4-3 to TRBJ2-3, with TRBD2 as a possible D gene (6 bases). In germline, CDR1 is LGHNA, CDR2 YSLEER. The V and J ends lost 0 bases and 5 bases respectively, with 24 bases between them. There are 19 residues in the CDR3.

This clonotype was seen more than once but under ten times. The rearrangement joins TRBV20-1 to TRBJ2-1; D not certain. Germline loops: CDR1 DFQATT, CDR2 SNEGSKA (reference sequence). This CDR3 is built from 11 residues. V lost 3 bases and J lost 6, with 6 bases in between. The CDR3 spells CSASPGNEQFF. The CDR3 bases are TGCAGTGCTAGTCCGGGCAATGAGCAGTTCTTC.

This clonotype has a handful of counts. The chain is built from TRBV2 and TRBJ2-3, with 10 bases aligning to TRBD2. With 1 base clipped from V and 1 base from J, the junction kept 5 bases outside the gene matches. This CDR3 has 17 amino acids. CDR1 and CDR2 (germline): SNHLY, FYNNEI. In DNA form, the CDR3 reads TGTGCCAGCAGTGAAGTGGGACTAGCGCCGGGCACAGATACGCAGTATTTT. Its translation is CASSEVGLAPGTDTQYF.

The gene calls are TRBV7-9 and TRBJ2-1; tentatively, D is TRBD1 or TRBD2 (6 bases each). Germline CDR1 SEHNR, CDR2 FQNEAQ (reference sequence). Trimming shortened V by 5 bases and J by 3 bases, and 23 bases separated the two germline ends. This CDR3 contains 18 residues. The chain's CDR3 is CASSPSGARDLFYNEQFF. The DNA for the CDR3 is TGTGCCAGCAGCCCCTCGGGGGCCAGGGACTTATTCTACAATGAGCAGTTCTTC.

The rearrangement joins TRBV15 to TRBJ2-7, with TRBD1 as a possible D gene (5 bases). Trimming left V 1 base short and J 2 bases short, with 12 bases between. CDR3 size: 15 residues. CDR1 is LNHNV, CDR2 YYDKDF, per germline (reference sequence). CDR3 nucleotide sequence: TGTGCCACCAGCAGAGGCGATTTACAGGCCTACGAGCAGTACTTC. Its translation: CATSRGDLQAYEQYF. The full variable domain, rest sourced from reference TRBV15 and TRBJ2-7, is DAMVIQNPRYQVTQFGKPVTLSCSQTLNHNVMYWYQQKSSQAPKLLFHYYDKDFNNEADTPDNFQSRRPNTSFCFLDIRSPGLGDTAMYLCATSRGDLQAYEQYFGPGTRLTVT.

This clonotype was counted a few times. This rearrangement joins TRBV15 to TRBJ2-7; weak D call: TRBD2 (6 bases). In germline, CDR1 is LNHNV, CDR2 YYDKDF (reference sequence). This CDR3 spans 15 amino acids. The V end was cut by 4 bases, the J end by 6 bases, with 19 bases between. This chain's CDR3 is CATSNGAPAEGEQYF. The CDR3 nucleotides are TGTGCCACCAGCAACGGGGCCCCCGCGGAGGGCGAGCAGTACTTC.

This clonotype was seen repeatedly, ten times or more. The genes are TRBV9 and TRBJ2-2; D is unresolved. Germline CDR1 SGDLS, CDR2 YYNGEE. CDR3 length equals 16 residues. V was cut by 0 bases and J by 0 bases, with 9 bases left in between. CDR3 protein: CASSVDPATNTGELFF. The CDR3 DNA is TGTGCCAGCAGCGTAGATCCAGCCACGAACACCGGGGAGCTGTTTTTT. The full variable domain, rest sourced from reference TRBV9 and TRBJ2-2, is DSGVTQTPKHLITATGQRVTLRCSPRSGDLSVYWYQQSLDQGLQFLIQYYNGEERAKGNILERFSAQQFPDLHSELNLSSLELGDSALYFCASSVDPATNTGELFFGEGSRLTVL.

This clonotype was recorded a few times. The chain couples TRBV12-3 or TRBV12-4 to TRBJ2-7; TRBD2 matches at 8 bases. The CDR3 runs to 14 residues. The ends lost 6 bases at V and 4 bases at J; junction bases unmatched: 8. The CDR3 DNA sequence: TGTGCCAGCAGCCCGACTAGCGTTCTTTACGAGCAGTACTTC. Translation gives CASSPTSVLYEQYF.